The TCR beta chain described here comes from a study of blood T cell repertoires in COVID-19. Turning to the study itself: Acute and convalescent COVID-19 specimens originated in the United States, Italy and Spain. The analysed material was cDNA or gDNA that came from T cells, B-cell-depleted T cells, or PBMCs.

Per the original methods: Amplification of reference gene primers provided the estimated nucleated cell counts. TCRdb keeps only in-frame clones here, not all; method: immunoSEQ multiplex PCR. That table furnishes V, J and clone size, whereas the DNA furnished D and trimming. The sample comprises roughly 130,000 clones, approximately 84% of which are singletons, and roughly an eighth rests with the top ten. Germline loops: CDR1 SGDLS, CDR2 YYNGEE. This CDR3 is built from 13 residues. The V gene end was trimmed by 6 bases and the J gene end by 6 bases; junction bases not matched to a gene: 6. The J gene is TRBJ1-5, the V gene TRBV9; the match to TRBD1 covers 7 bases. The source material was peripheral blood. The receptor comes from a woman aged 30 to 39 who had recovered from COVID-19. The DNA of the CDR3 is TGTGCCAGCAACGAGGGGGCCGGTCAGCCCCAGCATTTT. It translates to CASNEGAGQPQHF.